The source of this TCR beta chain is a study of T-cell reconstitution after alpha-beta-depleted transplantation in children. This clonotype was counted many times. The CDR3 runs to 16 residues. CDR1 SGHRS and CDR2 YFSETQ come from the germline V gene. V lost 2 bases to trimming and J lost 8 bases, with 20 bases between them. The TCRbeta library incorporated unique molecular identifiers. TCRdb reprocessed the PCR reads with MiXCR, giving one entry per CDR3 protein. The sample records 150,000 to 200,000 distinct CDR3 sequences, around 6.8% being singletons. The V and J genes are TRBV5-1 and TRBJ2-1, with a weak D call TRBD1 (6 bases). Sequenced material: PBMCs from the stem cell graft donor, taken from the stem cell graft. This clonotype originated in a human donor who donated a stem cell graft to a child with Wiskott-Aldrich syndrome. The CDR3 bases are TGCGCCAGCAGCTTTAGGTCGCCAGGGGAGATTGATGAGCAGTTCTTC. It yields the protein CASSFRSPGEIDEQFF. Based on the CDR3 plus reference TRBV5-1 and TRBJ2-1, the full variable domain is KAGVTQTPRYLIKTRGQQVTLSCSPISGHRSVSWYQQTPGQGLQFLFEYFSETQRNKGNFPGRFSGRQFSNSRSEMNVSTLELGDSALYLCASSFRSPGEIDEQFFGPGTRLTVL.